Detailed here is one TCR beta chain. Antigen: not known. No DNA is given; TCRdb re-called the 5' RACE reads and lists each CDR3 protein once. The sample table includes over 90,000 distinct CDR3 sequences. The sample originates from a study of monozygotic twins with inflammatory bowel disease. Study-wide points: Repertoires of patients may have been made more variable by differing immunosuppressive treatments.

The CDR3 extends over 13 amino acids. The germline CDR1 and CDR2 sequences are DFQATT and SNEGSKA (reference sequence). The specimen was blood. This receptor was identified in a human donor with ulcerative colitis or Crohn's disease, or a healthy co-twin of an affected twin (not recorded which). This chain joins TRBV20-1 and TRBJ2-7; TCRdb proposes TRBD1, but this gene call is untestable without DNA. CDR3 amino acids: CSAPGQGDYEQYF.